The rows below give T cell receptor beta chains drawn from one sample of a study of T cell responses to AZD1222 COVID-19 vaccine. TCRdb's table, derived via immunoSEQ multiplex PCR, lists solely in-frame clones and lacks some. The sample consists of 120,000 or so clones, 84% of them appearing once. The source was peripheral blood, collected 28 days after the second AZD1222 dose. The source is an adult who received the AZD1222 COVID-19 vaccine. Each CDR3 is given without its conserved first and last residue. Each record gives: V gene, J gene, CDR3 protein.

V gene: TRBV5-1; J gene: TRBJ1-5; CDR3 protein: ASSLNTGGNQPQH
V gene: TRBV7-9; J gene: TRBJ1-5; CDR3 protein: ASSSDSLNQPQH
V gene: TRBV3-1/TRBV3-2; J gene: TRBJ2-7; CDR3 protein: ASSQLGQSYEQY
V gene: TRBV9; J gene: TRBJ2-7; CDR3 protein: ASSAGGAPAYEQY
V gene: TRBV6-2/TRBV6-3; J gene: TRBJ1-5; CDR3 protein: ASSLLGGGQPQH
V gene: TRBV27; J gene: TRBJ2-3; CDR3 protein: ASSSHTDTQY
V gene: TRBV3-1/TRBV3-2; J gene: TRBJ1-3; CDR3 protein: ASSHTTTGKNTIY
V gene: TRBV28; J gene: TRBJ1-1; CDR3 protein: ASSLSRGGRGKAF
V gene: TRBV18; J gene: TRBJ1-6; CDR3 protein: ASSPTADNSPLH
V gene: TRBV5-6; J gene: TRBJ1-5; CDR3 protein: ASSLGYQPQH
V gene: TRBV27; J gene: TRBJ2-7; CDR3 protein: ASSPTGLWGEQY
V gene: TRBV28; J gene: TRBJ2-2; CDR3 protein: ASSLWALDRGPGELF
V gene: TRBV2; J gene: TRBJ1-6; CDR3 protein: ASSGQGGSPLH
V gene: TRBV6-5; J gene: TRBJ1-2; CDR3 protein: ASSYKLEGDYGYT
V gene: TRBV14; J gene: TRBJ1-2; CDR3 protein: ASSQGTSYGYT
V gene: TRBV21-1; J gene: TRBJ2-2; CDR3 protein: ASSLARQDRNTGELF
V gene: TRBV14; J gene: TRBJ1-6; CDR3 protein: ASSQVNGLNSPLH
V gene: TRBV19; J gene: TRBJ1-4; CDR3 protein: ATLGWENSREKLF
V gene: TRBV29-1; J gene: TRBJ1-4; CDR3 protein: SVEEGADEKLF
V gene: TRBV7-9; J gene: TRBJ2-3; CDR3 protein: ASSLAGGTDTQY
V gene: TRBV10-1; J gene: TRBJ1-1; CDR3 protein: ASSENSNTEAF
V gene: TRBV4-2; J gene: TRBJ2-7; CDR3 protein: ASSQEGREQY
V gene: TRBV27; J gene: TRBJ2-1; CDR3 protein: ASRSLAGGGNEQF
V gene: TRBV20-1; J gene: TRBJ1-5; CDR3 protein: SARAEPQH
V gene: TRBV10-1; J gene: TRBJ1-1; CDR3 protein: ASSESGSAQGNTEAF
V gene: TRBV5-6; J gene: TRBJ1-2; CDR3 protein: ASSYRGIANYGYT
V gene: TRBV2; J gene: TRBJ2-7; CDR3 protein: ASRGDSYEQY
V gene: TRBV7-6; J gene: TRBJ2-3; CDR3 protein: ASSLWRGSTDTQY
V gene: TRBV4-3; J gene: TRBJ2-1; CDR3 protein: ASSQQLAGGGNEQF
V gene: TRBV5-6; J gene: TRBJ1-2; CDR3 protein: ATKTGKGGGYT
V gene: TRBV24-1; J gene: TRBJ1-2; CDR3 protein: ATSDRLYGYT
V gene: TRBV9; J gene: TRBJ2-2; CDR3 protein: ASRGGANTGELF
V gene: TRBV7-3; J gene: TRBJ2-2; CDR3 protein: ASSLQGLNTGELF
V gene: TRBV9; J gene: TRBJ1-6; CDR3 protein: ASSVSQGHSPLH
V gene: TRBV28; J gene: TRBJ1-2; CDR3 protein: ASNRGSYGYT
V gene: TRBV5-1; J gene: TRBJ2-3; CDR3 protein: ASSSAYATGTGSTDTQY
V gene: TRBV7-9; J gene: TRBJ2-1; CDR3 protein: ASSHRGKNEQF
V gene: TRBV28; J gene: TRBJ2-7; CDR3 protein: ASSPGSSYEQY
V gene: TRBV12-3/TRBV12-4; J gene: TRBJ2-1; CDR3 protein: ASSLEQGGQF
V gene: TRBV2; J gene: TRBJ1-5; CDR3 protein: ASSESFNQPQH
V gene: TRBV9; J gene: TRBJ1-5; CDR3 protein: ASSSGGDLRVQPQH
V gene: TRBV10-3; J gene: TRBJ2-2; CDR3 protein: AISGHKGAAGELF
V gene: TRBV28; J gene: TRBJ1-6; CDR3 protein: ASRPEQGWAPLH
V gene: TRBV5-1; J gene: TRBJ1-5; CDR3 protein: ASSLGQGPNQPQH
V gene: TRBV3-1/TRBV3-2; J gene: TRBJ1-6; CDR3 protein: ASSQNRGTPLH
V gene: TRBV7-2; J gene: TRBJ2-4; CDR3 protein: ASSPRQSRGKNIQY
V gene: TRBV10-2; J gene: TRBJ2-3; CDR3 protein: ASSDQGYSTDTQY
V gene: TRBV14; J gene: TRBJ2-2; CDR3 protein: ASSRQNTGELF
V gene: TRBV19; J gene: TRBJ2-5; CDR3 protein: ASSIRRGGETQY
V gene: TRBV3-1/TRBV3-2; J gene: TRBJ1-2; CDR3 protein: ASSQGGGVDT
V gene: TRBV28; J gene: TRBJ1-2; CDR3 protein: ASSFRGLTYGYT